The 3 T cell receptor beta chains reported below all come from one sample, sequenced in a study of technical replicates of blood from several donors. Repertoires were generated with immunoSEQ multiplex PCR, while TCRdb's copy carries only in-frame clones and drops some. The table shows approximately 70,000 clones, with 80% to 95% occurring only once. Material for sequencing was T cells isolated from PBMCs. The source is a human donor in good health.

V is TRBV28 and J is TRBJ1-5; maybe TRBD1 (5 bases). V lost 7 bases, J lost 4 bases, and 20 bases lay in between. Germline CDR1 MDHEN, CDR2 SYDVKM. The CDR3 is 16 residues long. The CDR3 protein is CASTPRGYSYNQPQHF. The CDR3 region has the DNA TGTGCCAGCACCCCCCGGGGGTATAGTTATAATCAGCCCCAGCATTTT.

The chain employs TRBV7-9 and TRBJ1-1; TRBD1 aligns across 9 bases. V lost 6 bases and J lost 4; bases outside the gene matches: 6. Per germline, CDR1 SEHNR and CDR2 FQNEAQ (reference sequence). This CDR3 is built from 14 residues. The CDR3 region is CASRLQGASTEAFF. Here the CDR3 DNA reads TGTGCCAGCAGATTACAGGGGGCTAGCACTGAAGCTTTCTTT.

V and J are TRBV7-9 and TRBJ1-4, with a weak D call TRBD1 (5 bases). V gave up 4 bases and J gave up 13 bases, with 16 bases separating them. Germline V CDR1 and CDR2: SEHNR, FQNEAQ (reference sequence). The CDR3 is 13 amino acids. The chain's CDR3 is CASSYHGQLRLFF. The CDR3, as DNA: TGTGCCAGCAGCTACCATGGACAATTACGACTGTTTTTT.